This TCR beta chain stems from a study of a mutant IDH1 vaccine in newly diagnosed glioma. Study-level background: With temozolomide cycles, or 4-6 weeks after radiotherapy alone, vaccination was started. There were roughly 62% males and roughly 38% females among treated patients, whose mean age was about 44 years. Overall study results and limits: Alterations occurring in top peripheral T cell clonotypes seemed unrelated to pseudoprogression.

As for time point: week 35, safety follow-up. In every dose of vaccine, 300 ug of mutant IDH1 20-mer peptide was given alongside topical imiquimod. The V and J ends lost 3 bases and 2 bases, in that order; junction bases with no gene match: 6. The CDR3 contains 16 residues. CDR1 is KGHSH and CDR2 is LQKENI in the germline V gene. Notes on this clone: The antigen is undetermined.

Data came from immunoSEQ multiplex PCR; TCRdb stores just in-frame clones and leaves some out. The data hold 60,000 to 65,000 clones, with about four fifths observed a single time. This receptor was obtained from a man in his forties with glioma. Specimen: PBMCs, collected from a glioma patient whose treatment included an IDH1 peptide vaccine. This chain links TRBV18 with TRBJ2-7; 11 bases map to TRBD2. CDR3 DNA: TGTGCCAGCTCACCCCTTAGCGGGAGGGGGACCTACGAGCAGTACTTC. This codes for CASSPLSGRGTYEQYF.